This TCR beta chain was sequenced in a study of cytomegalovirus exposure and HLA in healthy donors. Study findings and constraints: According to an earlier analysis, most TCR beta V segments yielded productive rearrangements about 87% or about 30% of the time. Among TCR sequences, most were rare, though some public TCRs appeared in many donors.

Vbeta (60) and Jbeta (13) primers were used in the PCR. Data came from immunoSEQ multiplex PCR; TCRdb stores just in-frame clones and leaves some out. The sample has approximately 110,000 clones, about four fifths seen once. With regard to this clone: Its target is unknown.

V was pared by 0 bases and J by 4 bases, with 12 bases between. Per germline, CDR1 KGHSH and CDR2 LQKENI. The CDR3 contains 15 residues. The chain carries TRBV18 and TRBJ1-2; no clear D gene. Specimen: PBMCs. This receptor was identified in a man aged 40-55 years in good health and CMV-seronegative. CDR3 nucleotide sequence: TGTGCCAGCTCACCACCTGTGGCCCGGGGCTATGGCTACACCTTC. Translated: CASSPPVARGYGYTF.